What follows are 2 T cell receptor beta chains derived from one specimen sequenced in a study of blood T cell repertoires in COVID-19. Data came from immunoSEQ multiplex PCR; TCRdb stores just in-frame clones and leaves some out. This sample yields 110,000 or so clones, of which approximately 84% are seen a single time; about 8.1% belongs to the top ten. Sequencing was carried out using peripheral blood. Receptor source: a woman aged 40 to 50 with acute or convalescent COVID-19.

The V and J genes are TRBV7-2 and TRBJ2-3; tentative D call: TRBD1 (5 bases). Trimming took off 2 bases at V and 2 bases at J, with 11 bases between the two ends. In germline, CDR1 is SGHTA, CDR2 FQGNSA. The length of the CDR3 is 15 residues. The CDR3, as DNA: TGTGCCAGCAGCTTATCGATAGGGGTCACAGATACGCAGTATTTT. This encodes CASSLSIGVTDTQYF.

The CDR3 DNA reads as TGTGCCAGCAGCTTGTGGTCAGGGATTTCCACTAGCAATCAGCCCCAGCATTTT. Its protein product is CASSLWSGISTSNQPQHF. The chain couples TRBV5-6 to TRBJ1-5; perhaps TRBD1 as D (5 bases). Germline CDR1 and CDR2: SGHDT and YYEEEE. Trimming took 1 base from V and 0 from J, leaving 17 bases between them. The CDR3 is 18 residues long.